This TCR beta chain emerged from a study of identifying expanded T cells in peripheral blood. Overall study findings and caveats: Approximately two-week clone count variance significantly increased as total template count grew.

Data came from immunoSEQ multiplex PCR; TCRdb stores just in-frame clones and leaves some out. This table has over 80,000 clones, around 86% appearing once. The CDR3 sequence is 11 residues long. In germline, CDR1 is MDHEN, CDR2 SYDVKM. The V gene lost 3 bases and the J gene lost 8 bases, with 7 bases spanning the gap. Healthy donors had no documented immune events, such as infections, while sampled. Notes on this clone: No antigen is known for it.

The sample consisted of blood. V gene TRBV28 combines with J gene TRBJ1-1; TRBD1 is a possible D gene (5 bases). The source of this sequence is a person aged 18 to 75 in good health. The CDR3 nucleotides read TGTGCCAGCAGTTTGGGGGAGGAAGCTTTCTTT. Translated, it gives CASSLGEEAFF.